A few counts support the clone carrying this TCR beta chain. Its antigen is not known. At the Johns Hopkins FTIC core, DNA taken from cultured CD4+ T cells was sequenced by way of the Oncomine TCR Beta short-read assay. One entry per CDR3 protein results from TCRdb running MiXCR on the PCR reads. The sample records about 21,000 distinct CDR3 sequences, 35% to 45% being singletons. Documented treatment: roughly 11-day PBMC culture with coronavirus spike peptide pools or control peptides (ViraFEST assay). These data are taken from a study of vaccination and CD4 T cells after COVID-19. About the study: At a median around 100 days (range 35 to 161) after diagnosis, post-COVID samples were drawn. Overlapping peptides of the spike proteins of SARS-CoV-2, HCoV-NL63, HCoV-OC43 and HCoV-229E were used for cell stimulation.

V lost 5 bases, J lost 5 bases, and 12 bases lay in between. This CDR3 has 12 residues. Germline lookup yields CDR1 DFQATT and CDR2 SNEGSKA (reference sequence). The rearrangement joins TRBV20-1 to TRBJ1-2; D is uncertain. The source material was CD4+ T cells from blood, cultured in vitro, sampled before SARS-CoV-2 vaccination. The TCR comes from a human donor who had recovered from COVID-19. The CDR3 loop is CSAPSSGYGYTF. The CDR3 nucleotides are TGCAGTGCTCCAAGCTCCGGGTATGGCTACACCTTC.